This T cell receptor beta chain was observed in a study of T cell clonotyping in hematopoietic cell transplantation. The germline gives CDR1 SGHVS, CDR2 FNYEAQ. The CDR3 covers 13 residues. V was clipped by 1 base and J by 8 bases, with 6 bases between them. A word on this clone: Its matching antigen is unknown.

The method was immunoSEQ multiplex PCR; TCRdb's version includes in-frame clones alone and lacks a portion of them. Of approximately 10,000 clones detected, approximately 90% appear once; the ten largest clones hold around 0.8%. Findings and limits, study-wide: At the given depth, recipient repertoires were over 95% de novo clonotypes.

The specimen was peripheral blood mononuclear cells. This sequence joins TRBV7-6 and TRBJ2-6; no definite D call. The sequence was obtained from a woman in her 50s in good health. Some clones in this sample may be carry-over from other donors' samples. CDR3 DNA sequence: TGTGCCAGCAGCTTAGGTGTTACCAACGTCCTGACTTTC. It is translated as CASSLGVTNVLTF.